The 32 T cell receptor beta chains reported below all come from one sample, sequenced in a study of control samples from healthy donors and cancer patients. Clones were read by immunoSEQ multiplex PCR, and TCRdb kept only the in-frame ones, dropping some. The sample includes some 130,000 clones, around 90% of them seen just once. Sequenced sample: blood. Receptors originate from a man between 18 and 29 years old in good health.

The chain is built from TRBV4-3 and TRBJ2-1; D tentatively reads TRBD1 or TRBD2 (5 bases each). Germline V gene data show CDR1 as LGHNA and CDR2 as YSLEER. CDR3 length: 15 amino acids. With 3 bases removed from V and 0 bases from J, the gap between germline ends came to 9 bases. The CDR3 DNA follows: TGCGCCAGCAGCCACGGTGGGACCTCCTACAATGAGCAGTTCTTC. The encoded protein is CASSHGGTSYNEQFF.

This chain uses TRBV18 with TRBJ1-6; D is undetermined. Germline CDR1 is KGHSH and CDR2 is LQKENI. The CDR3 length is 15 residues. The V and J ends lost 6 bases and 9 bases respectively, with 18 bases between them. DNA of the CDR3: TGTGCCAGCTCGGGTTCGGTTTCCGCGGGTTCACCCCTCCACTTT. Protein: CASSGSVSAGSPLHF.

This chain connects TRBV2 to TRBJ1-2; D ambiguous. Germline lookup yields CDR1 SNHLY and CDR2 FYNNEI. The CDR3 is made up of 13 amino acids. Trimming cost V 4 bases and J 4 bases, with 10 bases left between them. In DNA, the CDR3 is TGTGCCAGCAGTGGCAGAGTGACCTATGGCTACACCTTC. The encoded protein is CASSGRVTYGYTF.

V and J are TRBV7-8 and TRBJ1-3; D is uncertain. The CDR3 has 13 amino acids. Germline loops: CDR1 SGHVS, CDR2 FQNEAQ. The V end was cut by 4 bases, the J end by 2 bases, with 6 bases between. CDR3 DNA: TGTGCCAGCAGCTCAAACCCTGGAAACACCATATATTTT. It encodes CASSSNPGNTIYF.

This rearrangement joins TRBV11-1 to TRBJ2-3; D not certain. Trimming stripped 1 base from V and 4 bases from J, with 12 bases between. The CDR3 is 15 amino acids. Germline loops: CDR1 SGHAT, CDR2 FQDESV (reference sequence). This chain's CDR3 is CASSLEGWGSDTQYF. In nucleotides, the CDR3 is TGTGCCAGCAGCTTAGAGGGCTGGGGATCAGATACGCAGTATTTT.

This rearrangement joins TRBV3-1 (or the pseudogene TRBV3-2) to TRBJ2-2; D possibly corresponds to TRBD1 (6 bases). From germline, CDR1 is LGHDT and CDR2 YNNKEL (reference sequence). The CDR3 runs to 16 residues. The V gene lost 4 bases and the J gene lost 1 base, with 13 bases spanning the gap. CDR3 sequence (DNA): TGTGCCAGCAGCCCGTGGGGGCGCGTGAACACCGGGGAGCTGTTTTTT. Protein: CASSPWGRVNTGELFF.

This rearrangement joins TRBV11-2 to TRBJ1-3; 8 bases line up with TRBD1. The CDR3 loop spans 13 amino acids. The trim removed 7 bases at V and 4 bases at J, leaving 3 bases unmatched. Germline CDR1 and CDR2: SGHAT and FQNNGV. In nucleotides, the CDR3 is TGTGCCAGCACCCGGACAGGGGGAAACACCATATATTTT. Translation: CASTRTGGNTIYF.

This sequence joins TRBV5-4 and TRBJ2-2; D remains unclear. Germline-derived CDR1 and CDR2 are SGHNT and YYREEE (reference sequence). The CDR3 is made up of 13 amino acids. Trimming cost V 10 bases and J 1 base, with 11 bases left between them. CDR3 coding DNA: TGTGCCGTCGCTTTGGGGAACACCGGGGAGCTGTTTTTT. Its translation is CAVALGNTGELFF. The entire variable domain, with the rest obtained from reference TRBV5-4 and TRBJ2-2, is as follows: ETGVTQSPTHLIKTRGQQVTLRCSSQSGHNTVSWYQQALGQGPQFIFQYYREEENGRGNFPPRFSGLQFPNYSSELNVNALELDDSALYLCAVALGNTGELFFGEGSRLTVL.

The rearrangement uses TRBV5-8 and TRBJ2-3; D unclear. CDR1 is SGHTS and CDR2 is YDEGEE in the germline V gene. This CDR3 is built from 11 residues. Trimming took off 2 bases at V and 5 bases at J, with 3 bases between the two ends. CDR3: CASSLGDTQYF. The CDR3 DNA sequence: TGTGCCAGCAGCTTAGGAGATACGCAGTATTTT.

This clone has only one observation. CDR3 sequence (DNA): TGTGCCAGCAGCGACAGGTTGAACACTGAAGCTTTCTTT. It yields the protein CASSDRLNTEAFF. The V and J genes are TRBV3-1 (or the pseudogene TRBV3-2) and TRBJ1-1; D perhaps matches TRBD1 (6 bases). This CDR3 comprises 13 residues. From germline, CDR1 is LGHDT and CDR2 YNNKEL (reference sequence). V was clipped by 5 bases and J by 0 bases, with 7 bases between them.

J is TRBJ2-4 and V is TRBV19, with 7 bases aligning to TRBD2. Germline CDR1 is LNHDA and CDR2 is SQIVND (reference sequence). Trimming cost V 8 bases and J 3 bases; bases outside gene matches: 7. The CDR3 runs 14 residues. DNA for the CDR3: TGTGCCAGTGCCAGCGGGGATGTCAAAAACATTCAGTACTTC. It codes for CASASGDVKNIQYF.

The CDR3 nucleotides are TGTGCCAGTAGTAAGTTGGGGGCGACGGGCACTGAAGCTTTCTTT. Translation gives CASSKLGATGTEAFF. The gene calls are TRBV19 and TRBJ1-1; the D gene is possibly TRBD1 (6 bases). CDR1 is LNHDA, CDR2 SQIVND, per germline (reference sequence). CDR3 length: 15 residues. V shed 4 bases and J shed 4 bases, with 16 bases lying between them.

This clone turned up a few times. CDR3 protein: CASSPQGNQPQHF. Here the CDR3 DNA reads TGTGCCAGCAGTCCTCAGGGGAATCAGCCCCAGCATTTT. The chain has TRBV12-3 or TRBV12-4 and TRBJ1-5; maybe TRBD1 (6 bases). CDR3 size: 13 residues. V lost 5 bases and J 4 bases, leaving 9 bases between the germline ends.

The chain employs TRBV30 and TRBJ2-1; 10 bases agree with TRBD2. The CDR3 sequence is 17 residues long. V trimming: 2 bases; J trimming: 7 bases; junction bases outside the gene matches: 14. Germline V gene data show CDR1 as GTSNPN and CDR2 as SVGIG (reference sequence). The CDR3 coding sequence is TGTGCCTGGAGTAGTCCCCTTAGCGGGAGGCTTGGAAATGAGCAGTTCTTC. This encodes CAWSSPLSGRLGNEQFF.

The CDR3 sequence: CASSEFWWQGQDNEQFF. The CDR3 nucleotides read TGTGCCAGCAGTGAATTCTGGTGGCAGGGGCAGGACAATGAGCAGTTCTTC. The chain has TRBV2 and TRBJ2-1; D is possibly TRBD1 (6 bases). Germline V gene data show CDR1 as SNHLY and CDR2 as FYNNEI. Trimming took 2 bases from V and 5 from J, leaving 19 bases between them. The CDR3 contains 17 residues.

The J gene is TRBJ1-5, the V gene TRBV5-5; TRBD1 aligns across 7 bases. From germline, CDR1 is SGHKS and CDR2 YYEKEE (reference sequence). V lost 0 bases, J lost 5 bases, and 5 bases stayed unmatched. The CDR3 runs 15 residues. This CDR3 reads CASSLGTGAHQPQHF. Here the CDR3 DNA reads TGTGCCAGCAGCTTGGGGACAGGTGCCCATCAGCCCCAGCATTTT.

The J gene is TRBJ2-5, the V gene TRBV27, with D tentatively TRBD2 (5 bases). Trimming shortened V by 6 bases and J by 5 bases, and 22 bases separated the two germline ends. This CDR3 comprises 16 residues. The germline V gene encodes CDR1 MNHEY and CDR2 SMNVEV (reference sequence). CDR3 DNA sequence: TGTGCCAGCAGACTTAGCAAGGCTAGCCATCTGGAGACCCAGTACTTC. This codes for CASRLSKASHLETQYF.

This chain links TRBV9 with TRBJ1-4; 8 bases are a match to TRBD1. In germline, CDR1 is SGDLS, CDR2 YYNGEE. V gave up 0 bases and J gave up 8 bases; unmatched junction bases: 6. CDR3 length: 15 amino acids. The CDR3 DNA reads TGTGCCAGCAGCGTAGACGGACAGGGTTGGGAAAAACTGTTTTTT. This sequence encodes CASSVDGQGWEKLFF. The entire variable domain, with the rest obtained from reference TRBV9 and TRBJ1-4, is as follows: DSGVTQTPKHLITATGQRVTLRCSPRSGDLSVYWYQQSLDQGLQFLIQYYNGEERAKGNILERFSAQQFPDLHSELNLSSLELGDSALYFCASSVDGQGWEKLFFGSGTQLSVL.

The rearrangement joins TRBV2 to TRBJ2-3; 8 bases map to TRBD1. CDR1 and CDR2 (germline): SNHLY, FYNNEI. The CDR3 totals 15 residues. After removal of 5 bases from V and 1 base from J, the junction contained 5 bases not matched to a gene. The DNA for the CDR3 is TGTGCCAGCAGTCCGCCAGGGGGCGGCACAGATACGCAGTATTTT. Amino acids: CASSPPGGGTDTQYF. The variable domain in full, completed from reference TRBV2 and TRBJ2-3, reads EPEVTQTPSHQVTQMGQEVILRCVPISNHLYFYWYRQILGQKVEFLVSFYNNEISEKSEIFDDQFSVERPDGSNFTLKIRSTKLEDSAMYFCASSPPGGGTDTQYFGPGTRLTVL.

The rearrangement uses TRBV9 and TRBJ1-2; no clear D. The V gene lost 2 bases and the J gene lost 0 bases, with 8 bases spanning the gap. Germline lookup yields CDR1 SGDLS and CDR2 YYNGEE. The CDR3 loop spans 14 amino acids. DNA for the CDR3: TGTGCCAGCAGCGTGGGCTCGACTAACTATGGCTACACCTTC. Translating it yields CASSVGSTNYGYTF.

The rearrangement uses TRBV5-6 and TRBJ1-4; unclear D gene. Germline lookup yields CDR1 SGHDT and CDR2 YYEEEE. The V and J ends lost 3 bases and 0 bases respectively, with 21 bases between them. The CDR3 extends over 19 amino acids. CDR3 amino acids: CASSWSVFGVGATNEKLFF. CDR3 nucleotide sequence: TGTGCCAGCAGCTGGTCCGTTTTTGGTGTGGGTGCAACTAATGAAAAACTGTTTTTT.

CDR3 sequence: CASSEEEGAGNQPQHF. In DNA, the CDR3 is TGTGCCAGCAGTGAAGAGGAGGGGGCTGGCAATCAGCCCCAGCATTTT. The rearrangement uses TRBV6-1 and TRBJ1-5, with 7 bases identical to TRBD1. With V trimmed by 1 base and J by 2 bases, 5 bases remained unmatched. This CDR3 contains 16 residues. CDR1 and CDR2 from the germline V gene are MNHNS and SASEGT.

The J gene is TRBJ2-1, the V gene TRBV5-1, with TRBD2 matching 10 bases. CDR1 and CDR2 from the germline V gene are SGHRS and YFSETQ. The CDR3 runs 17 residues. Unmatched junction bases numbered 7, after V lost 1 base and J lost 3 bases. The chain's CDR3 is CASSLILAGDFYNEQFF. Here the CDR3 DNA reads TGCGCCAGCAGCTTGATCCTAGCGGGGGACTTCTACAATGAGCAGTTCTTC.

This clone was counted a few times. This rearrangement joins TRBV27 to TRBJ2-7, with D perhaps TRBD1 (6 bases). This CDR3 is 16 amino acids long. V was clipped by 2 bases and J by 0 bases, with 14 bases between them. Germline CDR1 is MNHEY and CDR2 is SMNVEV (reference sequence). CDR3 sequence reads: CASSLTGIPSSYEQYF. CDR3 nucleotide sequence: TGTGCCAGCAGTTTAACAGGGATTCCGAGCTCCTACGAGCAGTACTTC.

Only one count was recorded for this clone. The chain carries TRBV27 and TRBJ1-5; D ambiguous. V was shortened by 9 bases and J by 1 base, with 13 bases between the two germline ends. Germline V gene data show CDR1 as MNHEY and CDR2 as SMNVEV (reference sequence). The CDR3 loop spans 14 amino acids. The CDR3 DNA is TGTGCCAGAAAGGGCACGGACAGCAATCAGCCCCAGCATTTT. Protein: CARKGTDSNQPQHF.

CDR3 sequence: CASSPYRGWNYGYTF. CDR3 nucleotides: TGTGCCAGCAGCCCCTACAGGGGATGGAACTATGGCTACACCTTC. The chain couples TRBV5-4 to TRBJ1-2; 7 nucleotides match TRBD1. Germline V gene data show CDR1 as SGHNT and CDR2 as YYREEE (reference sequence). Trimming took 4 bases from V and 2 from J; bases not matched to a gene: 8. The CDR3 has 15 residues.

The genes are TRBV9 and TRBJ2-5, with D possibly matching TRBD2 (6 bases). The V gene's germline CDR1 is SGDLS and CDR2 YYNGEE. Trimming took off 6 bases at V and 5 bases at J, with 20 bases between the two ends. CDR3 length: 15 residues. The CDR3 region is CASTPNPTGEETQYF. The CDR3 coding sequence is TGTGCCAGCACCCCAAACCCGACGGGGGAGGAGACCCAGTACTTC.

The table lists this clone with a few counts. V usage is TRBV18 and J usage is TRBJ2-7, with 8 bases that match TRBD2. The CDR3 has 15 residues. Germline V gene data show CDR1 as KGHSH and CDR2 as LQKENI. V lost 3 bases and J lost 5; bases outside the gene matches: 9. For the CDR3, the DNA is TGTGCCAGCTCACCGGTCGGGGGGGCCGGTAACGAGCAGTACTTC. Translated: CASSPVGGAGNEQYF.

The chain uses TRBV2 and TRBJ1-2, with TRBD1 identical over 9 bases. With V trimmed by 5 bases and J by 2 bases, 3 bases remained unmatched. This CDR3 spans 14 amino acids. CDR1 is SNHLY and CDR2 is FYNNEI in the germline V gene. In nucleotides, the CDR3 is TGTGCCAGCAGTTCCGGGACAGGGAACTATGGCTACACCTTC. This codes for CASSSGTGNYGYTF.

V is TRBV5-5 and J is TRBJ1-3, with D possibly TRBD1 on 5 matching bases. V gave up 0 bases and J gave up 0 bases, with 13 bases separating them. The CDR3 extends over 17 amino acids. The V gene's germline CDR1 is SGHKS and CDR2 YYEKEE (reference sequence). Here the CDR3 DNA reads TGTGCCAGCAGCTTGGGGGACCGACTTTTCTCTGGAAACACCATATATTTT. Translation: CASSLGDRLFSGNTIYF.

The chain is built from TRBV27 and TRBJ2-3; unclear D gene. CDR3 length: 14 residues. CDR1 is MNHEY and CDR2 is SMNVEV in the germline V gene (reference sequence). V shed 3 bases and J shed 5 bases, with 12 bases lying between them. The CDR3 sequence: CASSFKPNGDTQYF. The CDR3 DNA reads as TGTGCCAGCAGTTTCAAACCTAATGGAGATACGCAGTATTTT.

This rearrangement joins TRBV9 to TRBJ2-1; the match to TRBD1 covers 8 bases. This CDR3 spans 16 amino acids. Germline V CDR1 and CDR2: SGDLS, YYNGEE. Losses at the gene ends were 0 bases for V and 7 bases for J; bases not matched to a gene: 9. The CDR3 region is CASSVAGGRGLNEQFF. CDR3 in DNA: TGTGCCAGCAGCGTAGCCGGTGGCAGGGGGCTTAATGAGCAGTTCTTC.